Each of the 5 T cell receptor beta chains below was sequenced from the same sample in a study of T cells in Graves' hyperthyroidism and ophthalmopathy. TCR beta CDR3 region amplification was performed from RNA transcripts. With the HTBI primer set, the TCR CDR3 went through a first round of RT-PCR. TCRdb reprocessed the multiplex PCR reads with MiXCR, giving one entry per CDR3 protein. The sample holds some 510,000 distinct CDR3 sequences, less than 25% seen once. Sequenced: blood. The receptors originated from a man aged 18 to 29 with Graves' hyperthyroidism.

Many counts were recorded for this clonotype. The chain recombines TRBV11-2 with TRBJ2-7; 7 positions agree with TRBD1. The CDR3 has 14 amino acids. V shed 4 bases and J 7 bases; nucleotides not matched to a gene: 10. Germline CDR1 and CDR2: SGHAT and FQNNGV. Here the CDR3 DNA reads TGTGCCAGCAGCTCCTTACAGGGGTCGAGGGAGCAGTACTTC. Translating it yields CASSSLQGSREQYF. Looking up the rest from reference TRBV11-2 and TRBJ2-7 gives the full variable domain: EAGVAQSPRYKIIEKRQSVAFWCNPISGHATLYWYQQILGQGPKLLIQFQNNGVVDDSQLPKDRFSAERLKGVDSTLKIQPAKLEDSAVYLCASSSLQGSREQYFGPGTRLTVT.

This clonotype showed up just a few times. The rearrangement joins TRBV20-1 to TRBJ1-1; TRBD1 is a possible D gene (5 bases). V was shortened by 1 base and J by 6 bases, with 12 bases between the two germline ends. The CDR3 is 13 amino acids. CDR1 is DFQATT and CDR2 is SNEGSKA in the germline V gene (reference sequence). The CDR3 sequence: CSARGGVGAEAFF. Written as DNA, the CDR3 is TGCAGTGCTAGAGGGGGGGTGGGGGCTGAAGCTTTCTTT.

The rearrangement joins TRBV4-1 to TRBJ2-6; tentatively, D is TRBD2 (6 bases). This CDR3 has 19 amino acids. Trimming left V 0 bases short and J 2 bases short, with 17 bases between. The germline V gene encodes CDR1 MGHRA and CDR2 YSYEKL. CDR3 nucleotides: TGCGCCAGCAGCCAAGATTGGGGGAGGCCGCAACCTGGGGCCAACGTCCTGACTTTC. Translation gives CASSQDWGRPQPGANVLTF.

This clonotype was recorded many times. This chain joins TRBV7-8 and TRBJ2-7, with 10 bases fitting TRBD1. Trimming took 1 base from V and 7 from J; bases not matched to a gene: 4. From germline, CDR1 is SGHVS and CDR2 FQNEAQ. The CDR3 sequence is 14 residues long. CDR3: CASSLGTGGEEQYF. For the CDR3, the DNA is TGTGCCAGCAGCTTAGGGACAGGGGGTGAAGAGCAGTACTTC.

To note about this clonotype: A much larger clonotype is one base distant, so this may be a read error. The CDR3 carries no conserved terminal phenylalanine or tryptophan, so it likely arises from a read error. This chain joins TRBV7-9 and TRBJ2-7, with 7 bases identical to TRBD2. The CDR3 is made up of 13 amino acids. V was pared by 3 bases and J by 5 bases, with 4 bases of the junction left unmatched. The germline gives CDR1 SEHNR, CDR2 FQNEAQ (reference sequence). CDR3 region: CASSLGGGNEQYL. The CDR3 DNA reads TGTGCCAGCAGCTTGGGCGGGGGTAACGAGCAGTACCTC.